A single count supports the clone carrying this T cell receptor beta chain. What it binds is unknown. The iRepertoire nested amplicon-rescue multiplex PCR amplified TCR alpha and beta CDR3s from RNA. One-step reverse transcription and amplification started from about 100-400 ng of tissue mRNA or PBMC total RNA. TCRdb fed the multiplex PCR reads into MiXCR, producing one record per CDR3 protein. The table records about 110,000 distinct CDR3 sequences, 20% to 25% of them present only once. These data come from a study of glioma-infiltrating T cells. General study results and limits: Above-expected tissue-blood divergence occurred in all gliomas, most in low-grade ones. CDR3 overlap between tissue and blood was very small.

The specimen sequenced was glioma tissue, nonneoplastic brain tissue, or PBMCs (not recorded which). The sequence derives from a human donor with low-grade glioma or glioblastoma, undergoing nonglioma brain surgery, or in good health (not recorded which).

The CDR3: CASRYRDGGWYEQFF. DNA for the CDR3: TGTGCCAGCAGGTACCGGGACGGGGGGTGGTACGAGCAGTTCTTC. The chain joins TRBV6-2 or TRBV6-3 to TRBJ2-1; 7 nucleotides match TRBD2. The germline V gene encodes CDR1 MNHEY and CDR2 SVGEGT. With 6 bases clipped from V and 10 bases from J, the junction kept 15 bases outside the gene matches. There are 15 residues in the CDR3.